The 15 T cell receptor beta chains presented below share a single source sample, sequenced in a study of follicular helper T cells after annual influenza vaccination listed by TCRdb under 2017. The sample's time point label, decoded: 2015-2016 season, pre-vaccination. Libraries came from the immunoSEQ multiplex PCR assay. Here the immuneACCESS table is served through TCRdb, limited to in-frame sequences with V and J called. Missing clones are a known gap in these copies; in checked studies unresolved V genes cover under half, and the rest lacks a known reason. For this sample there are more than 8,500 clones; about 84% appear just once. The biggest ten clones account for 1.5% of the sample. Sequencing used CXCR5+ CD38- circulating T follicular helper cells from blood, obtained on the day of influenza vaccination. The cell subset or site label corresponds to: circulating Tfh, non-naive CD4+CXCR5+PD-1+ (ICOS+CD38+ or ICOS-CD38-). These receptors were obtained from an adult who received the influenza vaccine.

The V call is TRBV9, the J call TRBJ2-1, with TRBD2 matching over 10 bases. Germline trimming cut 3 bases from V and 7 bases from J; bases unmatched to any gene: 10. Germline CDR1 reads SGDLS; CDR2 reads YYNGEE. This CDR3 spans 16 amino acids. The CDR3, as DNA: TGTGCCAGCAGCGCAGGGACTAGCGTAAAGGGGAATGAGCAGTTCTTC. The encoded protein is CASSAGTSVKGNEQFF.

This chain uses TRBV7-2 with TRBJ1-2; no definite D call. V was pared by 0 bases and J by 2 bases, with 13 bases between. Germline V CDR1 and CDR2: SGHTA, FQGNSA. The CDR3 runs 16 residues. The DNA for the CDR3 is TGTGCCAGCAGCTTAGCCGTTTTGCGAGGAAACTATGGCTACACCTTC. As protein: CASSLAVLRGNYGYTF.

Regarding this clone: Sequence at one end of the junction differs from germline and may be a read error. This chain joins TRBV2 and TRBJ2-7, with 11 positions matching TRBD1. CDR3 size: 13 residues. The V gene's germline CDR1 is SNHLY and CDR2 FYNNEI. In DNA form, the CDR3 reads TGTGCCAGCAGCATTGAGGACAGGGGGCGCTTGGACTTC. Encoded protein: CASSIEDRGRLDF.

This chain links TRBV5-1 with TRBJ2-5, with TRBD1 matching over 8 bases. CDR3 size: 15 residues. J lost 4 bases, V lost 3 bases, and 8 bases had no gene match. Germline assignment: CDR1 SGHRS and CDR2 YFSETQ. This CDR3 reads CASSSGQGRRETQYF. The CDR3 DNA is TGCGCCAGCAGCTCCGGACAGGGTAGGAGAGAGACCCAGTACTTC.

The gene calls are TRBV7-8 and TRBJ2-7; the match to TRBD1 covers 7 bases. The CDR3 is made up of 15 amino acids. Germline V CDR1 and CDR2: SGHVS, FQNEAQ. With 3 bases clipped from V and 2 bases from J, the junction kept 7 bases outside the gene matches. CDR3 protein: CASSFLGRGTYEQYF. Here the CDR3 DNA reads TGTGCCAGCAGCTTCCTTGGCAGGGGGACCTACGAGCAGTACTTC. Filled out from reference TRBV7-8 and TRBJ2-7, the complete variable domain reads GAGVSQSPRYKVAKRGQDVALRCDPISGHVSLFWYQQALGQGPEFLTYFQNEAQLDKSGLPSDRFFAERPEGSVSTLKIQRTQQEDSAVYLCASSFLGRGTYEQYFGPGTRLTVT.

This clone was seen only a few times. The chain is built from TRBV7-8 and TRBJ1-2, with D maybe TRBD1 (6 bases). The length of the CDR3 is 10 residues. Trimming removed 8 bases from V and 11 bases from J, with 12 bases in between. Germline CDR1 is SGHVS and CDR2 is FQNEAQ. This chain's CDR3 is CASGNRVYTF. DNA for the CDR3: TGTGCCAGCGGTAACAGGGTATACACCTTC.

This clone has just a few counts. The rearrangement uses TRBV6-1 and TRBJ2-7; a weak D match, TRBD1 (6 bases). CDR3 length equals 12 residues. The V and J ends lost 4 bases and 3 bases respectively, with 7 bases between them. Germline CDR1 MNHNS, CDR2 SASEGT. The chain's CDR3 is CASSGQVYEQYF. The CDR3 region has the DNA TGTGCCAGCAGTGGACAGGTCTACGAGCAGTACTTC.

Here the CDR3 reads CASSNGGEQYF. The CDR3 DNA reads as TGCGCCAGCAGCAACGGAGGGGAGCAGTATTTT. The chain recombines TRBV5-1 with TRBJ2-3, with D possibly TRBD2 on 6 matching bases. Germline CDR1 reads SGHRS; CDR2 reads YFSETQ. V lost 4 bases to trimming and J lost 11 bases, with 11 bases between them. This CDR3 spans 11 amino acids.

V is TRBV28 and J is TRBJ1-1; 7 positions agree with TRBD1. V lost 5 bases, J lost 5 bases, and 11 bases stayed unmatched. The CDR3 spans 15 residues. The V gene's germline CDR1 is MDHEN and CDR2 SYDVKM. CDR3 region: CASSPPNRGRTEAFF. The CDR3 nucleotides read TGTGCCAGCAGTCCTCCTAACAGGGGTCGGACTGAAGCTTTCTTT.

The rearrangement uses TRBV7-2 and TRBJ2-7; D could derive from TRBD1 or TRBD2 (5 bases each). Germline-derived CDR1 and CDR2 are SGHTA and FQGNSA. This CDR3 spans 14 amino acids. V dropped 2 bases and J dropped 0 bases, with 8 bases sitting between them. CDR3 protein: CASSLKGSSYEQYF. CDR3 in DNA: TGTGCCAGCAGCTTAAAGGGGAGCTCCTACGAGCAGTACTTC.

This chain links TRBV9 with TRBJ2-7; no clear D gene. Trimming left V 0 bases short and J 1 base short, with 11 bases between. Germline CDR1 SGDLS, CDR2 YYNGEE. This CDR3 is built from 15 residues. This chain's CDR3 is CASSVGWLDSYEQYF. The CDR3 region has the DNA TGTGCCAGCAGCGTAGGATGGTTAGATTCCTACGAGCAGTACTTC.

The chain uses TRBV6-1 and TRBJ2-7, with TRBD1 identical over 9 bases. The CDR3 spans 15 residues. Trimming at V came to 5 bases and at J to 8 bases, leaving 13 bases not matched to a gene. CDR1 and CDR2 from the germline V gene are MNHNS and SASEGT. The CDR3 DNA reads as TGTGCCAGCAGTTTGGACAGGGGCATATCCCCTCAGCAGTACTTC. It encodes CASSLDRGISPQQYF.

This clone was observed a handful of times. The chain links TRBV14 to TRBJ1-2, with unresolved D. V was shortened by 0 bases and J by 4 bases, with 6 bases between the two germline ends. The CDR3 spans 13 residues. Looked up from germline, CDR1 is SGHDN and CDR2 is FVKESK. The CDR3, as DNA: TGTGCCAGCAGCCAAGAACACAGCTATGGCTACACCTTC. It encodes CASSQEHSYGYTF.

The chain carries TRBV28 and TRBJ2-6; D is uncertain. CDR3 length: 15 residues. V lost 8 bases and J 0 bases, leaving 11 bases between the germline ends. Per the germline V gene, CDR1 is MDHEN and CDR2 is SYDVKM. Here the CDR3 reads CASGVFDSGANVLTF. CDR3 nucleotides: TGTGCCAGCGGGGTCTTTGACTCTGGGGCCAACGTCCTGACTTTC.

In regard to this clone: Mismatch with germline at one junction end may stem from a read error. This chain joins TRBV6-5 and TRBJ1-4; 8 bases fit TRBD1. The CDR3 totals 8 residues. Germline V CDR1 and CDR2: MNHEY, SVGAGI. DNA of the CDR3: TGCTCTCCGGGACAGGCCTTATTT. Its translation: CSPGQALF.